The rows below give T cell receptor beta chains drawn from one sample of a study of neurological immune-mediated disorders. TCRdb itself ran the 5' RACE reads through MiXCR, one entry per CDR3 protein. The sample includes approximately 32,000 distinct CDR3 sequences, around 15% seen only once; the top ten take 27%. Sequencing was carried out using PBMCs. These receptors originate from a man aged 65-85 years in good health. CDR3s include the opening cysteine and the closing phenylalanine or tryptophan. Fields, in order: V gene, D gene, clone size, J gene, CDR3 DNA, CDR3 protein. A D gene is named only where the DNA matches it firmly. Clone size is stated in some rows and not others, as once, few, many or a class when expanded.

v_call: TRBV5-1; d_call: TRBD2; clone_size: -; j_call: TRBJ2-3; cdr3_nt: TGCGCCAGCAGCTTGGGTAGCGGGGCACGCACAGATACGCAGTATTTT; cdr3_aa: CASSLGSGARTDTQYF
v_call: TRBV7-9; d_call: -; clone_size: many; j_call: TRBJ2-7; cdr3_nt: TGTGCCAGCAGCCGGACGGAGCGCGAGCAGTACTTC; cdr3_aa: CASSRTEREQYF
v_call: TRBV28; d_call: TRBD2; clone_size: many; j_call: TRBJ2-1; cdr3_nt: TGTGCCAGCAGTTTGGGACTAGCGGGGGGGATTTACAATGAGCAGTTCTTC; cdr3_aa: CASSLGLAGGIYNEQFF
v_call: TRBV12-3/TRBV12-4; d_call: -; clone_size: many; j_call: TRBJ1-5; cdr3_nt: TGTGCCAGCAGTTTAATCCCAGGGCCCCAGCATTTT; cdr3_aa: CASSLIPGPQHF
v_call: TRBV12-3/TRBV12-4; d_call: -; clone_size: -; j_call: TRBJ2-3; cdr3_nt: TGTGCCAGCAGTTTAGTAGGGACCCAACCCACAGATACGCAGTATTTT; cdr3_aa: CASSLVGTQPTDTQYF
v_call: TRBV9; d_call: -; clone_size: many; j_call: TRBJ2-6; cdr3_nt: TGTGCCAGCAGCGCCATAGGGGCTGGGGCCAACGTCCTGACTTTC; cdr3_aa: CASSAIGAGANVLTF
v_call: TRBV5-1; d_call: TRBD1; clone_size: many; j_call: TRBJ2-1; cdr3_nt: TGCGCCAGCAGCTTTGGGGGACAGACCTACAATGAGCAGTTCTTC; cdr3_aa: CASSFGGQTYNEQFF
v_call: TRBV10-3; d_call: TRBD1; clone_size: many; j_call: TRBJ2-7; cdr3_nt: TGTGCCATCAGTGGACAGGGCGAGCAGTACTTC; cdr3_aa: CAISGQGEQYF
v_call: TRBV19; d_call: -; clone_size: -; j_call: TRBJ1-1; cdr3_nt: TGTGCCAGTAGTATAGGGCAGGGGATGAACACTGAAGCTTTCTTT; cdr3_aa: CASSIGQGMNTEAFF
v_call: TRBV20-1; d_call: TRBD1; clone_size: few; j_call: TRBJ1-2; cdr3_nt: TGCAGTGCTAGGGACCGGGACAGGGGATGGTATGGCTACACCTTC; cdr3_aa: CSARDRDRGWYGYTF
v_call: TRBV28; d_call: TRBD2; clone_size: many; j_call: TRBJ2-7; cdr3_nt: TGTGCCAGCAGTTTAGGATGGCGGGGGGGCCGGAGGAACTACGAGCAGTACTTC; cdr3_aa: CASSLGWRGGRRNYEQYF
v_call: TRBV7-7; d_call: TRBD1; clone_size: many; j_call: TRBJ2-7; cdr3_nt: TGTGCCAGCAGCCATCCGGGACAGGTGGTAGAGGCTACCTACGAGCAGTACTTC; cdr3_aa: CASSHPGQVVEATYEQYF
v_call: TRBV29-1; d_call: -; clone_size: many; j_call: TRBJ2-1; cdr3_nt: TGCAGCGTAATTACGGGCTCGTACAATGAGCAGTTCTTC; cdr3_aa: CSVITGSYNEQFF
v_call: TRBV12-5; d_call: -; clone_size: many; j_call: TRBJ2-7; cdr3_nt: TGTGCTAGTGGTTTGGTACCGGAGTGGGGGGGGCCCTACGAGCAGTACTTC; cdr3_aa: CASGLVPEWGGPYEQYF
v_call: TRBV5-1; d_call: -; clone_size: many; j_call: TRBJ2-4; cdr3_nt: TGCGCCAGCAGCGCGCAGGACAGTCGGTTAGACATTCAGTACTTC; cdr3_aa: CASSAQDSRLDIQYF
v_call: TRBV29-1; d_call: -; clone_size: once; j_call: TRBJ1-2; cdr3_nt: TGCAGCGTTGAATATTACGGATGCATACGTCCTGACTATGGCTACACCTTC; cdr3_aa: CSVEYYGCIRPDYGYTF
v_call: TRBV5-1; d_call: TRBD2; clone_size: -; j_call: TRBJ2-5; cdr3_nt: TGCGCCAGCAGCTCCTCCGGGACTAGCGTGGCGTACCAAGAGACCCAGGACTTC; cdr3_aa: CASSSSGTSVAYQETQDF
v_call: TRBV9; d_call: TRBD2; clone_size: -; j_call: TRBJ2-2; cdr3_nt: TGTGCCAGCAGCACGCCAGGACTAGCGGGCATCACCGGGGAGCTGTTTTTT; cdr3_aa: CASSTPGLAGITGELFF
v_call: TRBV15; d_call: -; clone_size: many; j_call: TRBJ1-2; cdr3_nt: TGTGCCACCAGCAGAGGTGGCAGCGGGTTAGGTGGCTACACCTTC; cdr3_aa: CATSRGGSGLGGYTF
v_call: TRBV12-3/TRBV12-4; d_call: TRBD2; clone_size: many; j_call: TRBJ2-6; cdr3_nt: TGTGCCAGCAGTTTAGTACTAGCGGGGGGTCCTGGGGCCAACGTCCTGACTTTC; cdr3_aa: CASSLVLAGGPGANVLTF
v_call: TRBV10-3; d_call: TRBD1; clone_size: many; j_call: TRBJ2-7; cdr3_nt: TGTGCCATCAGTGTTCTCCGGGACAGGGGTACCTACGAGCAGTACTTC; cdr3_aa: CAISVLRDRGTYEQYF
v_call: TRBV7-3; d_call: TRBD1; clone_size: many; j_call: TRBJ1-1; cdr3_nt: TGTGCCAGCAGCCCACAGGGGGGGGACACTGAAGCTTTCTTT; cdr3_aa: CASSPQGGDTEAFF
v_call: TRBV5-1; d_call: -; clone_size: -; j_call: TRBJ2-1; cdr3_nt: TGCCCCAGCAGCATTGACCTTTGGAATGAGCCGTTCTTC; cdr3_aa: CPSSIDLWNEPFF
v_call: TRBV7-2; d_call: TRBD2; clone_size: -; j_call: TRBJ2-3; cdr3_nt: TGTGCCAGCAGCTTAAGTAGCGGGGGTAGCACAGATACGCAGTATTTT; cdr3_aa: CASSLSSGGSTDTQYF
v_call: TRBV6-5; d_call: TRBD2; clone_size: many; j_call: TRBJ2-7; cdr3_nt: TGTGCCAGCAGTCGCGGGGGGGGCTCATACGAGCAGTACTTC; cdr3_aa: CASSRGGGSYEQYF
v_call: TRBV10-3; d_call: TRBD2; clone_size: many; j_call: TRBJ2-7; cdr3_nt: TGTGCCATCAGTGAGTGGTCTAGCGGGGGAAGGGAGCAGTACTTC; cdr3_aa: CAISEWSSGGREQYF
v_call: TRBV12-3/TRBV12-4; d_call: -; clone_size: -; j_call: TRBJ2-2; cdr3_nt: TGTGCCAGCAGTCCTTACGGGGGACAGAACACCGGGGAGCTGTTTTTT; cdr3_aa: CASSPYGGQNTGELFF
v_call: TRBV20-1; d_call: -; clone_size: many; j_call: TRBJ2-1; cdr3_nt: TGCAGTGCTAGAGTGAGACAGCGGATCAATGAGCAGTTCTTC; cdr3_aa: CSARVRQRINEQFF
v_call: TRBV6-2/TRBV6-3; d_call: TRBD1; clone_size: many; j_call: TRBJ2-1; cdr3_nt: TGTGCCAGCATTCTAAAGGGACAGGGGTGGCATGAGCAGTTCTTC; cdr3_aa: CASILKGQGWHEQFF
v_call: TRBV12-3/TRBV12-4; d_call: -; clone_size: many; j_call: TRBJ1-5; cdr3_nt: TGTGCCAGCAGTCCGGCCGGGACCCCGGGATTGGAGCCCCAGCATTTT; cdr3_aa: CASSPAGTPGLEPQHF
v_call: TRBV24-1; d_call: -; clone_size: -; j_call: TRBJ2-2; cdr3_nt: TGTGCCACCAGTGAGACGTGGCCAGCCGTTACCGGGGAGCTGTTTTTT; cdr3_aa: CATSETWPAVTGELFF
v_call: TRBV7-2; d_call: TRBD2; clone_size: many; j_call: TRBJ2-3; cdr3_nt: TGTGCCAGCAGCTTGCGGGGGGGCGGGACAGATACGCAGTATTTT; cdr3_aa: CASSLRGGGTDTQYF
v_call: TRBV5-1; d_call: -; clone_size: many; j_call: TRBJ1-1; cdr3_nt: TGCGCCAGCAGCCCCGACAGTTTGAACACTGAAGCTTTCTTT; cdr3_aa: CASSPDSLNTEAFF
v_call: TRBV12-1; d_call: -; clone_size: -; j_call: TRBJ2-4; cdr3_nt: TGTGCCAGCAGTAGGGGAAACATTCAGTACTTC; cdr3_aa: CASSRGNIQYF
v_call: TRBV9; d_call: TRBD2; clone_size: many; j_call: TRBJ2-1; cdr3_nt: TGTGCCAGCAGCGTAGAAGGTGGACTAGCGGACTCCTACAATGAGCAGTTCTTC; cdr3_aa: CASSVEGGLADSYNEQFF
v_call: TRBV2; d_call: -; clone_size: -; j_call: TRBJ2-7; cdr3_nt: TGTGCCAGCAACCGTCTGGGGGCGGCTACGGGCGAGCAGTACTTC; cdr3_aa: CASNRLGAATGEQYF
v_call: TRBV4-3; d_call: -; clone_size: few; j_call: TRBJ1-2; cdr3_nt: TGCGCCAGCAGCCAAGCCCTTGGGCAGATGAACTATGGCTACACCTTC; cdr3_aa: CASSQALGQMNYGYTF
v_call: TRBV6-5; d_call: TRBD1; clone_size: many; j_call: TRBJ2-5; cdr3_nt: TGTGCCAGCAGCGCCGGGACAGGGGGCCGGTGGGGGTACCAAGAGACCCAGTACTTC; cdr3_aa: CASSAGTGGRWGYQETQYF
v_call: TRBV5-1; d_call: -; clone_size: many; j_call: TRBJ1-2; cdr3_nt: TGCGCCAGCAGCTTGGCAAACAGCAACTATGGCTACACCTTC; cdr3_aa: CASSLANSNYGYTF
v_call: TRBV2; d_call: TRBD2; clone_size: -; j_call: TRBJ2-7; cdr3_nt: TGTGCCAGCCAAAGGCGGACTAGCGTAACTCAGTACGAGCAGTACTTC; cdr3_aa: CASQRRTSVTQYEQYF
v_call: TRBV11-2; d_call: TRBD1; clone_size: -; j_call: TRBJ2-3; cdr3_nt: TGTGCCAGCAGCCGGAGAGGTGGACAGGTGGGGGATACGCAGTATTTT; cdr3_aa: CASSRRGGQVGDTQYF
v_call: TRBV5-1; d_call: -; clone_size: -; j_call: TRBJ1-4; cdr3_nt: TGCGCCAGCAGCCCGGAAGCACAGACTAATGAAAAACTGTTTTTT; cdr3_aa: CASSPEAQTNEKLFF
v_call: TRBV5-1; d_call: -; clone_size: many; j_call: TRBJ2-2; cdr3_nt: TGCGCCAGCTCCTCCGGGTTCCACACCGGGGAGCTGTTTTTT; cdr3_aa: CASSSGFHTGELFF
v_call: TRBV12-3/TRBV12-4; d_call: -; clone_size: many; j_call: TRBJ1-1; cdr3_nt: TGTGCCAGCAGTTTAGGTATAGGGGCCATGAACACTGAAGCTTTCTTT; cdr3_aa: CASSLGIGAMNTEAFF
v_call: TRBV4-3; d_call: TRBD1; clone_size: -; j_call: TRBJ2-3; cdr3_nt: TGCGCCAGCAGCCAAGTGAGGGGGCCTACAGATACGCAGTATTTT; cdr3_aa: CASSQVRGPTDTQYF
v_call: TRBV12-3/TRBV12-4; d_call: -; clone_size: many; j_call: TRBJ2-7; cdr3_nt: TGTGCCAGCAGTCCCGGCGGATCCTCCTACGAGCAGTACTTC; cdr3_aa: CASSPGGSSYEQYF
v_call: TRBV24-1; d_call: -; clone_size: many; j_call: TRBJ2-7; cdr3_nt: TGTGCCACCTCGAGGGAGGTCGGATCCTACGAGCAGTACTTC; cdr3_aa: CATSREVGSYEQYF
v_call: TRBV27; d_call: -; clone_size: once; j_call: TRBJ1-2; cdr3_nt: TGTGCCAGCAGGTCCACCGGACAGAATCGCTATGGCTGCACCTTC; cdr3_aa: CASRSTGQNRYGCTF
v_call: TRBV10-3; d_call: TRBD1; clone_size: many; j_call: TRBJ2-7; cdr3_nt: TGTGCCATCAGTGAGTACCCAGGGGGTTCCTCCTACGAGCAGTACTTC; cdr3_aa: CAISEYPGGSSYEQYF
v_call: TRBV5-1; d_call: -; clone_size: many; j_call: TRBJ1-1; cdr3_nt: TGCGCCAGCAGCTTGGTTGGGGATAAGGTTGAAGCTTTCTTT; cdr3_aa: CASSLVGDKVEAFF
v_call: TRBV15; d_call: TRBD1; clone_size: -; j_call: TRBJ1-3; cdr3_nt: TGTGCCACCAGTTACAGGGGTAGTGGGAACACCATACATTTT; cdr3_aa: CATSYRGSGNTIHF
v_call: TRBV20-1; d_call: -; clone_size: -; j_call: TRBJ2-2; cdr3_nt: TGCAGTGCTAGTTACACCGGGGAGCTGTTTTTT; cdr3_aa: CSASYTGELFF
v_call: TRBV4-2; d_call: TRBD2; clone_size: many; j_call: TRBJ2-7; cdr3_nt: TGTGCCAGCAGCCAAGTGAGTAGCGGGGCAACCTACGAGCAGTACTTC; cdr3_aa: CASSQVSSGATYEQYF
v_call: TRBV30; d_call: -; clone_size: many; j_call: TRBJ1-6; cdr3_nt: TGTGCCTGGAGTGGGGGAAGCTCCTATAATTCACCCCTCCACTTT; cdr3_aa: CAWSGGSSYNSPLHF
v_call: TRBV20-1; d_call: TRBD2; clone_size: many; j_call: TRBJ2-1; cdr3_nt: TGCAGTGCTCTGCGGGGGGGCAGGTATGAGCAGTTCTTC; cdr3_aa: CSALRGGRYEQFF
v_call: TRBV20-1; d_call: -; clone_size: many; j_call: TRBJ2-7; cdr3_nt: TGCAGTAAGACCGGGGACGAGCAGTACTTC; cdr3_aa: CSKTGDEQYF
v_call: TRBV6-6; d_call: -; clone_size: -; j_call: TRBJ1-5; cdr3_nt: TGTGCCAGCAGTTACTCCGTTGGGGGGGGGGTGGATCAGCCCCAGCATTTT; cdr3_aa: CASSYSVGGGVDQPQHF